One and the same sample provided the 23 T cell receptor beta chains below, sequenced in a study of T cells in Graves' hyperthyroidism and ophthalmopathy. Amplification of TCR beta CDR3 regions was performed using RNA transcripts as template. HTBI primers were the set used in a first-round RT-PCR of the TCR CDR3. TCRdb independently ran MiXCR on the multiplex PCR reads; one entry per CDR3 protein. This sample has about 640,000 distinct CDR3 sequences, with about 20% found just once. Sequencing was performed on blood. These TCRs come from a man aged 30 to 45 with Graves' ophthalmopathy.

The chain uses TRBV7-3 and TRBJ2-1, with D uncertain. Trimming took 1 base from V and 5 from J, leaving 9 bases between them. The length of the CDR3 is 14 residues. CDR1 is SGHTA and CDR2 is FQGTGA in the germline V gene. The CDR3: CASSLSGRHNEQFF. The DNA for the CDR3 is TGTGCCAGCAGCTTAAGCGGCAGGCACAATGAGCAGTTCTTC.

J is TRBJ2-7 and V is TRBV13; D remains unclear. The germline V gene encodes CDR1 PRHDT and CDR2 FYEKMQ (reference sequence). The CDR3 runs to 13 residues. The V end was cut by 5 bases, the J end by 6 bases, with 14 bases between. CDR3 sequence: CASSGPPRREQYF. The CDR3 bases are TGTGCCAGCAGCGGACCCCCGCGACGCGAGCAGTACTTC.

This clonotype was recorded at least ten times. The rearrangement uses TRBV11-2 and TRBJ2-4; perhaps TRBD1 as D (6 bases). V shed 0 bases and J shed 8 bases, with 17 bases lying between them. The CDR3 length is 16 residues. Germline V gene lookup returns CDR1 SGHAT and CDR2 FQNNGV. The DNA of the CDR3 is TGTGCCAGCAGCTTAGATTTAACTGCGCAGGGGCACATTCAGTACTTC. Translating it yields CASSLDLTAQGHIQYF. The full variable domain, in which reference TRBV11-2 and TRBJ2-4 provide the parts outside the CDR3, is EAGVAQSPRYKIIEKRQSVAFWCNPISGHATLYWYQQILGQGPKLLIQFQNNGVVDDSQLPKDRFSAERLKGVDSTLKIQPAKLEDSAVYLCASSLDLTAQGHIQYFGAGTRLSVL.

This clonotype was detected a few times. The chain has TRBV12-3 or TRBV12-4 and TRBJ2-2, with D perhaps TRBD2 (6 bases). This CDR3 has 15 residues. V lost 0 bases and J 7 bases, leaving 12 bases between the germline ends. CDR3 coding DNA: TGTGCCAGCAGTTTAGCTCGGGGGAATCACGGGGAGCTGTTTTTT. Its protein is CASSLARGNHGELFF.

This clonotype was observed at least ten times. This chain joins TRBV11-2 and TRBJ2-3, with 7 bases aligning to TRBD1. Per the germline V gene, CDR1 is SGHAT and CDR2 is FQNNGV. This CDR3 region has 14 residues. V was clipped by 4 bases and J by 5 bases; unmatched bases: 6. CDR3 nucleotides: TGTGCCAGCAGCTCGACAGGGTATTTAGATACGCAGTATTTT. It translates to CASSSTGYLDTQYF.

This clonotype occurred many times. The chain employs TRBV20-1 and TRBJ1-5; a possible D gene is TRBD1 (5 bases). Germline V gene data show CDR1 as DFQATT and CDR2 as SNEGSKA (reference sequence). This CDR3 is 15 amino acids long. Trimming removed 0 bases from V and 1 base from J, with 10 bases in between. The CDR3 is CSARDSGRSNQPQHF. The DNA of the CDR3 is TGCAGTGCTAGAGATTCGGGACGAAGCAATCAGCCCCAGCATTTT.

A remark on this clonotype: A much more abundant neighbour one base away suggests this may be a read error. This chain joins TRBV6-1 and TRBJ1-1; D not certain. CDR1 is MNHNS, CDR2 SASEGT, per germline. CDR3 length: 13 residues. The CDR3 protein is CASSESTYTQAFF. CDR3 DNA: TGTGCCAGCAGTGAGTCGACATACACTCAAGCTTTCTTT.

The J gene is TRBJ1-1, the V gene TRBV4-3; 7 positions match TRBD1. CDR1 and CDR2 from the germline V gene are LGHNA and YSLEER. This CDR3 is 17 amino acids long. With 0 bases clipped from V and 0 bases from J, the junction kept 7 bases outside the gene matches. Here the CDR3 DNA reads TGCGCCAGCAGCCAAGACAGGGGGGCGGGGTTGAACACTGAAGCTTTCTTT. This gives the protein CASSQDRGAGLNTEAFF.

V is TRBV30 and J is TRBJ1-4, with D unclear. Per germline, CDR1 GTSNPN and CDR2 SVGIG (reference sequence). The CDR3 length is 14 residues. Trimming shortened V by 1 base and J by 4 bases, and 10 bases separated the two germline ends. The CDR3 DNA reads TGTGCCTGGAGTGCGGGTGGGAATAATGAAAAACTGTTTTTT. Its protein product is CAWSAGGNNEKLFF.

This chain connects TRBV11-2 to TRBJ2-1, with a weak D call TRBD2 (5 bases). Trimming cost V 1 base and J 7 bases, with 14 bases left between them. CDR1 is SGHAT, CDR2 FQNNGV, per germline. The CDR3 extends over 15 amino acids. CDR3 residues: CASSLVLGVNNEQFF. CDR3 sequence (DNA): TGTGCCAGCAGCTTAGTACTAGGCGTTAATAATGAGCAGTTCTTC.

The rearrangement joins TRBV27 to TRBJ2-1; the match to TRBD2 covers 12 bases. In germline, CDR1 is MNHEY, CDR2 SMNVEV (reference sequence). The CDR3 runs 14 residues. V shed 7 bases, J shed 9 bases, and the junction held 7 bases outside the gene matches. The CDR3 spells CASNLAGGPGEQFF. CDR3 bases: TGTGCCAGCAACCTAGCGGGAGGGCCGGGTGAGCAGTTCTTC.

With regard to this clonotype: A much bigger clone sits one base away, suggesting this may be a read error. In DNA form, the CDR3 reads TGTGCCTTGACCGACAGGGCAAATGAAAAACTGTCTTTT. This encodes CALTDRANEKLSF. The rearrangement links TRBV30 to TRBJ1-4, with 7 bases identical to TRBD1. The CDR3 sequence is 13 residues long. The germline gives CDR1 GTSNPN, CDR2 SVGIG (reference sequence). Combining the CDR3 with reference TRBV30 and TRBJ1-4 gives the whole variable domain SQTIHQWPATLVQPVGSPLSLECTVEGTSNPNLYWYRQAAGRGLQLLFYSVGIGQISSEVPQNLSASRPQDRQFILSSKKLLLSDSGFYLCALTDRANEKLSFGSGTQLSVL.

This clonotype was seen more than once but under ten times. V usage is TRBV28 and J usage is TRBJ2-7; 12 nucleotides align to TRBD1. The length of the CDR3 is 15 residues. Per the germline V gene, CDR1 is MDHEN and CDR2 is SYDVKM. Trimming at V came to 4 bases and at J to 8 bases, leaving 9 bases not matched to a gene. The CDR3 DNA is TGTGCCAGCAGTTCCCTGGGACAGGGGGCCCGAAAGCAGTACTTC. Its protein product is CASSSLGQGARKQYF.

With regard to this clonotype: A much larger clone is a single base away; this may be a read error. This chain links TRBV2 with TRBJ2-3; D might be TRBD2 (5 bases). Germline V gives CDR1 SNHLY, CDR2 FYNNEI. This CDR3 region has 18 residues. The CDR3 here is CASGPDGNDLSPTDTRYF. In DNA, the CDR3 is TGCGCCAGCGGCCCCGATGGCAACGACCTCTCCCCCACAGATACGCGGTATTTT.

In this sample, this clonotype turned up many times. The chain links TRBV6-2 or TRBV6-3 to TRBJ2-1; 11 nucleotides match TRBD2. The V gene end was trimmed by 5 bases and the J gene end by 8 bases; junction bases not matched to a gene: 8. The CDR3 runs 15 residues. CDR1 and CDR2 (germline): MNHEY, SVGEGT. CDR3 residues: CASSILAGVTDEQFF. The CDR3 DNA is TGTGCCAGCAGTATACTAGCGGGAGTTACTGATGAGCAGTTCTTC.

V usage is TRBV28 and J usage is TRBJ2-5, with 11 bases fitting TRBD2. Germline V gene data show CDR1 as MDHEN and CDR2 as SYDVKM. The CDR3 contains 17 residues. The trim removed 2 bases at V and 4 bases at J, leaving 9 bases unmatched. CDR3 DNA sequence: TGTGCCAGCAGTTTAATACTAGCGGGAGTGTTAGGAGAGACCCAGTACTTC. Protein sequence: CASSLILAGVLGETQYF.

A few counts support this clonotype. V and J are TRBV27 and TRBJ2-7; tentatively, D is TRBD1 (5 bases). Germline values: CDR1 MNHEY, CDR2 SMNVEV (reference sequence). This CDR3 contains 13 residues. V was cut by 6 bases and J by 1 base, with 10 bases left in between. The CDR3 DNA reads TGTGCCAGCAGCGATACAGGTTCCTACGAGCAGTACTTC. The encoded protein is CASSDTGSYEQYF.

At least ten counts were recorded for this clonotype. The J gene is TRBJ1-5, the V gene TRBV2; D ambiguous. The CDR3 consists of 14 residues. Germline values: CDR1 SNHLY, CDR2 FYNNEI. V lost 7 bases, J lost 2 bases, and 12 bases lay in between. As DNA, the CDR3 is TGTGCCAGCAAGGACCGAGGAGGCAATCAGCCCCAGCATTTT. It specifies CASKDRGGNQPQHF. Full variable domain (missing parts from reference TRBV2 and TRBJ1-5): EPEVTQTPSHQVTQMGQEVILRCVPISNHLYFYWYRQILGQKVEFLVSFYNNEISEKSEIFDDQFSVERPDGSNFTLKIRSTKLEDSAMYFCASKDRGGNQPQHFGDGTRLSIL.

This clonotype was recorded many times. This chain uses TRBV7-9 with TRBJ2-7; TRBD1 agrees at 8 bases. CDR3 length: 15 amino acids. Germline CDR1 SEHNR, CDR2 FQNEAQ (reference sequence). The V gene end was trimmed by 6 bases and the J gene end by 1 base; junction bases not matched to a gene: 8. CDR3 residues: CASSQMQGASYEQYF. The CDR3 coding sequence is TGTGCCAGCAGTCAAATGCAGGGGGCATCCTACGAGCAGTACTTC.

This clonotype occurred many times. The rearrangement links TRBV11-2 to TRBJ2-3; 9 bases are a match to TRBD2. J was trimmed by 1 base and V by 5 bases; bases with no gene match: 1. Germline CDR1 reads SGHAT; CDR2 reads FQNNGV. There are 14 residues in the CDR3. The CDR3 nucleotides are TGTGCCAGCAGCCGGACTAGCGGCACAGATACGCAGTATTTT. It yields the protein CASSRTSGTDTQYF.

The rearrangement joins TRBV6-1 to TRBJ1-3; D might be TRBD1 (5 bases). The CDR3 has 13 residues. Germline CDR1 MNHNS, CDR2 SASEGT. Between the trimmed V and J ends, which lost 8 bases and 3 bases, there was a span of 11 bases. CDR3 amino acids: CASETGLGNTIYF. Here the CDR3 DNA reads TGTGCCAGCGAGACGGGGCTTGGAAACACCATATATTTT.

This chain connects TRBV28 to TRBJ2-3, with D perhaps matching TRBD1 or TRBD2 (5 bases each). V was cut by 3 bases and J by 5 bases, with 15 bases left in between. Germline V gene sequence: CDR1 MDHEN, CDR2 SYDVKM. This CDR3 contains 15 residues. The CDR3 nucleotides are TGTGCCAGCAGTTTTTTGGGGGTAAGCGGAGATACGCAGTATTTT. Its protein product is CASSFLGVSGDTQYF.

This clonotype appeared many times. This chain connects TRBV2 to TRBJ2-7, with 13 bases fitting TRBD2. The V and J ends lost 6 bases and 5 bases, in that order; junction bases with no gene match: 7. The CDR3 has 15 amino acids. Germline V gene sequence: CDR1 SNHLY, CDR2 FYNNEI. DNA for the CDR3: TGTGCCAGCAGACTGGGACTAGCGGGAACCGACGAGCAGTACTTC. Translated, it gives CASRLGLAGTDEQYF.